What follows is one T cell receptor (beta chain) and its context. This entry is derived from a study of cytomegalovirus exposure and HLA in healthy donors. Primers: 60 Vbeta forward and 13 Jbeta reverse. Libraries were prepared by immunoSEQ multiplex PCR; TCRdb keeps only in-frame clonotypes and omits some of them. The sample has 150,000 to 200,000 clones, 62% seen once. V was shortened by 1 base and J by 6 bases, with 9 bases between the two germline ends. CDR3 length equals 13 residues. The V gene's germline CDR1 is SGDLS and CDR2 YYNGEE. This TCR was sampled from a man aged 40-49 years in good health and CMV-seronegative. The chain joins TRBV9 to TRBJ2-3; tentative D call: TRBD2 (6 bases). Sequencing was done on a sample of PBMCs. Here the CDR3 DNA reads TGTGCCAGCAGCGTACACCGGGGGGATACGCAGTATTTT. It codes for CASSVHRGDTQYF.